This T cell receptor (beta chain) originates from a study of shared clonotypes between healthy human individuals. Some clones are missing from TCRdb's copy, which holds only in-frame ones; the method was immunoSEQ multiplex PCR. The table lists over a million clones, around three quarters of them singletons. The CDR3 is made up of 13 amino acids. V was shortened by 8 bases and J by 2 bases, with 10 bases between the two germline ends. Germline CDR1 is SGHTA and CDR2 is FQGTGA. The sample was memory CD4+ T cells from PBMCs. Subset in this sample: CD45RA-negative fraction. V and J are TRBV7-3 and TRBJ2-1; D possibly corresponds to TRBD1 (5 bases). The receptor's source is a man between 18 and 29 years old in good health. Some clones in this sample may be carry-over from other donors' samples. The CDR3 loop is CASGADTYNEQFF. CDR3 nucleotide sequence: TGTGCCAGCGGGGCGGACACCTACAATGAGCAGTTCTTC. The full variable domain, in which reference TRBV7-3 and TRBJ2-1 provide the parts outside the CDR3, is GAGVSQTPSNKVTEKGKYVELRCDPISGHTALYWYRQSLGQGPEFLIYFQGTGAADDSGLPNDRFFAVRPEGSVSTLKIQRTERGDSAVYLCASGADTYNEQFFGPGTRLTVL.